Following are 6 T cell receptor beta chains from one sample sequenced in a study of CD8+ T cells in alopecia areata. Following extraction, RNA underwent reverse transcription to cDNA, which served as the sequencing template. The method was immunoSEQ multiplex PCR; TCRdb's version includes in-frame clones alone and lacks a portion of them. The profile shows 100,000 to 130,000 clones, approximately 50% of them singletons. Sample: NKG2D-low CD8+ T cells sorted from blood. The receptors stem from a human donor with alopecia areata.

The CDR3 protein is CASSRNTGGAETQYF. CDR3 DNA: TGCGCCAGCAGCCGAAACACAGGGGGCGCAGAGACCCAGTACTTC. The genes are TRBV4-1 and TRBJ2-5; 9 bases align to TRBD1. CDR3 size: 15 residues. J was trimmed by 4 bases and V by 4 bases; bases with no gene match: 7. CDR1 is MGHRA and CDR2 is YSYEKL in the germline V gene.

This clone was counted a few times. This rearrangement joins TRBV27 to TRBJ2-5; D is uncertain. Germline V gives CDR1 MNHEY, CDR2 SMNVEV (reference sequence). This CDR3 is 18 amino acids long. Trimming cost V 6 bases and J 1 base, with 24 bases left between them. The CDR3 bases are TGTGCCAGCAGCTCATCCCACCGTTCCTCAGCGTTCCAAGAGACCCAGTACTTC. This translates into CASSSSHRSSAFQETQYF.

The V and J genes are TRBV25-1 and TRBJ1-1, with D tentatively TRBD1 (5 bases). The CDR3 runs 10 residues. Trimming pared 10 bases from V and 7 bases from J, leaving 10 bases between. Germline CDR1 is MGHDK and CDR2 is SYGVNS. The CDR3 loop is CAISGIEAFF. The CDR3 nucleotides are TGTGCCATCTCAGGGATTGAAGCTTTCTTT.

The chain couples TRBV7-3 to TRBJ2-4; a weak D match, TRBD2 (6 bases). There are 17 residues in the CDR3. Trimming took 6 bases from V and 1 from J, leaving 19 bases between them. The germline CDR1 and CDR2 sequences are SGHTA and FQGTGA. CDR3: CASSPGVAERAKNIQYF. CDR3 coding DNA: TGTGCCAGCAGTCCGGGGGTAGCGGAAAGGGCCAAAAACATTCAGTACTTC.

There are a few counts of this clone. The chain recombines TRBV13 with TRBJ2-3; D possibly corresponds to TRBD1 (6 bases). The germline CDR1 and CDR2 sequences are PRHDT and FYEKMQ (reference sequence). The CDR3 runs 12 residues. V was shortened by 4 bases and J by 5 bases, with 7 bases between the two germline ends. CDR3 DNA sequence: TGTGCCAGCAGCTCACAGGGAGATACGCAGTATTTT. It specifies CASSSQGDTQYF.

J is TRBJ2-2 and V is TRBV29-1; perhaps TRBD1 as D (6 bases). V was shortened by 3 bases and J by 3 bases, with 11 bases between the two germline ends. From germline, CDR1 is SQVTM and CDR2 ANQGSEA. This CDR3 has 14 residues. The CDR3 region is CSVEDSVDTGELFF. CDR3 in DNA: TGCAGCGTTGAGGACAGCGTTGACACCGGGGAGCTGTTTTTT.